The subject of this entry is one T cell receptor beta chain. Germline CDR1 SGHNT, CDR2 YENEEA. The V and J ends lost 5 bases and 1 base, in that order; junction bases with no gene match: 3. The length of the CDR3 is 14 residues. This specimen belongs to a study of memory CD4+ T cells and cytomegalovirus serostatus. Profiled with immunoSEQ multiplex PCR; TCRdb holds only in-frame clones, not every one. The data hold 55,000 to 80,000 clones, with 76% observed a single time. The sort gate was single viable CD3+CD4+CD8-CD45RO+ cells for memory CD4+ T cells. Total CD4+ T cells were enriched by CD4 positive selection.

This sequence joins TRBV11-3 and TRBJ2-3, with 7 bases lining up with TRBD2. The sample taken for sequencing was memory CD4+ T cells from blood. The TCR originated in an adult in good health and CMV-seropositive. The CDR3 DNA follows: TGTGCCAGCAGCACGAGCGGGGGCACAGATACGCAGTATTTT. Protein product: CASSTSGGTDTQYF.